Sequencing of this TCR beta chain was carried out in a study of chemoradiotherapy in HPV16-positive cancers. This clone occurred once. Here immunoSEQ multiplex PCR was the method, and the copy in TCRdb shows in-frame clones only, minus some. The table shows roughly 6,100 clones, with roughly two thirds occurring only once. This CDR3 is 14 amino acids long. Germline-derived CDR1 and CDR2 are SEHNR and FQNEAQ (reference sequence). Trimming removed 4 bases at V and 6 bases at J, with 15 bases between. This receptor was obtained from a human donor with HPV-associated anogenital cancer. This rearrangement joins TRBV7-9 to TRBJ1-2; tentatively, D is TRBD1 (6 bases). Specimen: tumor tissue, collected from a patient who underwent chemoradiotherapy. CDR3 in amino acids: CASSSTGFLNGYTF. CDR3 coding DNA: TGTGCCAGCAGCTCCACAGGGTTTTTGAATGGCTACACCTTC.